One sample yielded the 2 T cell receptor beta chains listed below, sequenced in a study of CD8 T cells in Susac syndrome. Random hexamers were used to reverse transcribe the RNA input (about 0.5 to 1 ug). MiXCR, run by TCRdb on the immunoSEQ multiplex PCR reads, gives a single entry per CDR3 protein. In the table there are 100,000 to 150,000 distinct CDR3 sequences, 93% of which are singletons. Sequenced input: CD8+ T cells from PBMCs. These receptors all come from a human donor with multiple sclerosis.

The chain is built from TRBV12-3 or TRBV12-4 and TRBJ2-2; 7 positions match TRBD1. The CDR3 covers 14 residues. V dropped 6 bases and J dropped 6; count of bases not matched to a gene: 7. CDR3 sequence: CASSLRQGAGELFF. The DNA of the CDR3 is TGTGCCAGCAGCCTTCGGCAGGGGGCCGGGGAGCTGTTTTTT.

Only one count was recorded for this clonotype. The chain recombines TRBV19 with TRBJ2-1, with 12 bases identical to TRBD2. Germline V gives CDR1 LNHDA, CDR2 SQIVND (reference sequence). J lost 5 bases, V lost 5 bases, and 4 bases had no gene match. The CDR3 runs 15 residues. CDR3 nucleotides: TGTGCCAGTAGTGTGACTAGCGGGAGAGACAATGAGCAGTTCTTC. This encodes CASSVTSGRDNEQFF.